This T cell receptor beta chain was sequenced for a study of T cells in Graves' hyperthyroidism and ophthalmopathy. Background on the study: Peripheral blood samples were taken at initial diagnosis, prior to any treatment.

Overall study results and limits: Progression to ophthalmopathy was predicted a median of approximately 6.4 months early.

Germline CDR1 and CDR2: MDHEN and SYDVKM. CDR3 length equals 13 residues. Trimming removed 2 bases from V and 3 bases from J, with 8 bases in between. Recently diagnosed hyperthyroidism of less than 2 months' duration affected patients aged 18 to 65. Fresh peripheral blood, 7.5 to 10 ml, yielded the PBMCs. This clonotype showed up many times. Its antigen remains unknown. The investigators amplified TCR beta CDR3 regions from RNA transcripts. The study used the HTBI primer set for a first-round RT-PCR of the TCR CDR3. TCRdb recomputed calls from the multiplex PCR reads with MiXCR, one row per CDR3 protein. The sample has a few hundred thousand distinct CDR3 sequences; 15% to 19% are singletons.

The sample taken for sequencing was blood. This chain joins TRBV28 and TRBJ2-7; D is undetermined. The receptor was isolated from a woman aged 25-40 years with Graves' hyperthyroidism. The CDR3 sequence is CASSLGSFYEQYF. In DNA, the CDR3 is TGTGCCAGCAGTTTAGGCAGCTTCTACGAGCAGTACTTC.